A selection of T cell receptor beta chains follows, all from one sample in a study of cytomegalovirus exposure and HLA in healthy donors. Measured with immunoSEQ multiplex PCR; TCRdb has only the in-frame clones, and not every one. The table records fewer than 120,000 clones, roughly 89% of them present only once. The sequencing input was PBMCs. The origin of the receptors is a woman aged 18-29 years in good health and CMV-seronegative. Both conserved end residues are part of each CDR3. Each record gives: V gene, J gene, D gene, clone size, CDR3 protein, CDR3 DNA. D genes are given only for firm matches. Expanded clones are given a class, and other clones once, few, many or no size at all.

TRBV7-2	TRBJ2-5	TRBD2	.	CASSRAAGGTIETQYF	TGTGCCAGCAGCCGCGCTGCGGGGGGAACCATAGAGACCCAGTACTTC
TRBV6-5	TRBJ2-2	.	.	CASRLAFTGELFF	TGTGCCAGCAGATTAGCGTTTACCGGGGAGCTGTTTTTT
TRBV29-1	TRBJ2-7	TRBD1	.	CSVGSTGSSYEQYF	TGCAGCGTTGGGTCGACAGGGTCGTCCTACGAGCAGTACTTC
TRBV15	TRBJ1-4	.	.	CATSRERGTNEKLFF	TGTGCCACCAGCAGAGAAAGGGGAACTAATGAAAAACTGTTTTTT
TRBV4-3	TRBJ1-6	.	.	CASSQGAGQPVLSYNSPLHF	TGCGCCAGCAGCCAAGGGGCAGGACAGCCAGTCCTCTCCTATAATTCACCCCTCCACTTT
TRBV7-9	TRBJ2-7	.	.	CASSLAGGHEQYF	TGTGCCAGCAGCTTAGCGGGAGGTCACGAGCAGTACTTC
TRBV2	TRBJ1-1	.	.	CASIGGGGTEAFF	TGTGCCAGCATCGGGGGGGGTGGCACTGAAGCTTTCTTT
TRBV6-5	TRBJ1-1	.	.	CASSYSGPRVDTEAFF	TGTGCCAGCAGTTACTCCGGCCCCCGGGTGGACACTGAAGCTTTCTTT
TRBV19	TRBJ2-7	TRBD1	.	CASSMWAGGKYEQYF	TGTGCCAGTAGTATGTGGGCAGGGGGCAAGTACGAGCAGTACTTC
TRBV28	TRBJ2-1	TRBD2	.	CASFSGGGNEQFF	TGTGCCAGCTTTAGCGGGGGAGGTAATGAGCAGTTCTTC
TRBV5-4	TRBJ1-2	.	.	CASRQGGAQGDGYTF	TGTGCCAGCAGACAGGGTGGGGCCCAAGGGGACGGCTACACCTTC
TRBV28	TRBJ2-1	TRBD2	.	CASQKLADSYNEQFF	TGTGCCAGTCAGAAACTAGCGGACTCCTACAATGAGCAGTTCTTC
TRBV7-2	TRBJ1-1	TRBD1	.	CASSPQGQLSTEAFF	TGTGCCAGCAGCCCCCAGGGACAGCTTTCCACTGAAGCTTTCTTT
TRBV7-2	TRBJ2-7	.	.	CASSFSGTPTYEQYF	TGTGCCAGCAGTTTTTCCGGGACACCGACCTACGAGCAGTACTTC
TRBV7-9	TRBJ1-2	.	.	CASSLGSRGYGYTF	TGTGCCAGCAGCTTAGGGTCCCGGGGGTACGGCTACACCTTC
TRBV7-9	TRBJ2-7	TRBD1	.	CASSPPGQSVYEQYF	TGTGCCAGCAGTCCACCGGGACAGAGCGTCTACGAGCAGTACTTC
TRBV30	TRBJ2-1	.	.	CAWLNFRDSEEQFF	TGTGCCTGGCTGAATTTCCGGGACTCAGAGGAGCAGTTCTTC
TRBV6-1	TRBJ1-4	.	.	CASRVSNEKLFF	TGTGCCAGCCGGGTTTCTAATGAAAAACTGTTTTTT
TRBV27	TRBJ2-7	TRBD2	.	CASSLLAGDYEQYF	TGTGCCAGCAGTTTACTAGCGGGAGACTACGAGCAGTACTTC
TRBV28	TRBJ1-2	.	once	CASSPQGNYGYTF	TGTGCCAGCAGTCCCCAGGGTAACTATGGCTACACCTTC
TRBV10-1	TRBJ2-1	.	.	CASSDQGTGEQFF	TGCGCCAGCAGTGACCAGGGAACCGGTGAGCAGTTCTTC
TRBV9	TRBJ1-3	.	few	CASSPQQGSSGNTIYF	TGTGCCAGCAGCCCCCAACAGGGAAGCTCTGGAAACACCATATATTTT
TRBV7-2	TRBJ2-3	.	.	CASSTRWDTQYF	TGTGCCAGCAGCACCCGGTGGGATACGCAGTATTTT
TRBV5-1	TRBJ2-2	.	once	CASSLEARITTGELFF	TGCGCCAGCAGCTTGGAGGCCAGGATTACCACCGGGGAGCTGTTTTTT
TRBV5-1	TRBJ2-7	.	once	CASSSSPGYEQYF	TGCGCCAGCAGCTCGTCTCCAGGGTACGAGCAGTACTTC
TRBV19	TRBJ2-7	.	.	CASSPDISYEQYF	TGTGCCAGTAGTCCCGACATTTCCTACGAGCAGTACTTC
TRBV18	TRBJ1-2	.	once	CASSPTGTNYGYTF	TGTGCCAGCTCACCAACAGGGACCAACTATGGCTACACCTTC
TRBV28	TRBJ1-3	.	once	CASSYGDSGNTIYF	TGTGCCAGCTCATATGGAGACTCTGGAAACACCATATATTTT
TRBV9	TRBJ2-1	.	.	CASSVDNRASQPEQFF	TGTGCCAGCAGCGTAGATAACAGGGCTAGCCAGCCTGAGCAGTTCTTC
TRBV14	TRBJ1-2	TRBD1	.	CASSSIKQGARGYTF	TGTGCCAGCAGCTCCATAAAACAGGGGGCAAGGGGCTACACCTTC
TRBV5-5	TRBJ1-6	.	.	CASSLGLAGSPLHF	TGTGCCAGCAGCTTGGGTTTGGCTGGTTCACCCCTCCACTTT
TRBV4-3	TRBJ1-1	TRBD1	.	CASSQGYLGGQDTEAFF	TGCGCCAGCAGCCAAGGATACCTGGGGGGACAGGACACTGAAGCTTTCTTT
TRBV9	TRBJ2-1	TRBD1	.	CASSVRARTGDNEQFF	TGTGCCAGCAGCGTACGAGCCCGGACAGGGGACAATGAGCAGTTCTTC